The following is a T cell receptor beta chain sequence with its context. As yet, its antigen is unknown. 13 Jbeta primers and 60 Vbeta primers were used for the PCR. Sequenced by immunoSEQ multiplex PCR; TCRdb stores in-frame clones only, minus some. The sample data list 200,000 to 250,000 clones. The sample comes from a study of cytomegalovirus exposure and HLA in healthy donors. Study information: Roughly 180 million T cells yielded about 120 million unique TCR beta sequences, as an earlier analysis found. Study outcomes and limitations: Previous analysis showed most TCR beta V segments were productive about 87% or about 30% of the time. What a later analysis reportedly showed was that an Asian-associated ancestry cluster had fewer N-insertions than the approximately 700-donor mean.

The CDR3 is 16 residues long. The chain joins TRBV7-5 to TRBJ2-1; whether TRBD2, the table's D call, matches the DNA was not checked. TRBV7-5 is reported as a pseudogene. The specimen was PBMCs. This receptor was identified in a woman younger than 45 in good health and CMV-seropositive. The DNA for the CDR3 is TGTGCCAGAAGCTTAGAGGGACTAGCGGGGTGCTATGAGCAGTTCTTC. It is translated as CARSLEGLAGCYEQFF.